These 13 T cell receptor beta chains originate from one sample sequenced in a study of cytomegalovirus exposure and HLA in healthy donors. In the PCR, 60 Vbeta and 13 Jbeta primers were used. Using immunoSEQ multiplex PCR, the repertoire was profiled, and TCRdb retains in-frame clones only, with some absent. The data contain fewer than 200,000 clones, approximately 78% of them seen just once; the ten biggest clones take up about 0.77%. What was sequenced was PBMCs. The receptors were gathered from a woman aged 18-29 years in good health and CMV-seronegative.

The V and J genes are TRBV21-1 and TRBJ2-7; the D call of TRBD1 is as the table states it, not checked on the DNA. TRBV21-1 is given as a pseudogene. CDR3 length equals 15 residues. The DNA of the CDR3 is TGTGCCAGCAGCAAGGTGCCAGGGGAAAACTACGAGCAGTACTTC. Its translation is CASSKVPGENYEQYF.

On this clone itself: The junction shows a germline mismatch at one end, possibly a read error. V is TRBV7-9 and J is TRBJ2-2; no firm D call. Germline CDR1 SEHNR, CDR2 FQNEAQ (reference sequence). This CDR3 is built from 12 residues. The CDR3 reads CSSTLKSGELFF. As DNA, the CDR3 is TGTTCCAGCACCCTAAAATCCGGGGAGCTGTTTTTT.

As DNA, the CDR3 is TGTGCCAGCAAACCCTCGCGGGGGGAGTGGCAGGGCTACACCTTC. Amino acid sequence: CASKPSRGEWQGYTF. V is TRBV2 and J is TRBJ1-2, with a possible D match to TRBD1 (5 bases). CDR1 SNHLY and CDR2 FYNNEI come from the germline V gene. V lost 7 bases and J lost 8, with 23 bases in between. This CDR3 contains 15 residues.

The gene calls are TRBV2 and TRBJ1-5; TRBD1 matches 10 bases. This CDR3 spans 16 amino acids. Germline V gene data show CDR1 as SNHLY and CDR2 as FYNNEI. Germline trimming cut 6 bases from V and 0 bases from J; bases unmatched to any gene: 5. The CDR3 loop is CASRAGTGDSNQPQHF. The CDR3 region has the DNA TGTGCCAGCAGGGCCGGGACAGGGGATAGCAATCAGCCCCAGCATTTT.

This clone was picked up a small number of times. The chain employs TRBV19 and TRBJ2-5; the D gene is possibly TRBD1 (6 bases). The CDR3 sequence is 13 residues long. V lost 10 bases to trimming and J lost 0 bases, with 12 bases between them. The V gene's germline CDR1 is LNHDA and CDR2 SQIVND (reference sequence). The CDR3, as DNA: TGTGCCACAGGGGCCGCGTACCAAGAGACCCAGTACTTC. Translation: CATGAAYQETQYF. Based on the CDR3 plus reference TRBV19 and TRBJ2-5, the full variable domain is DGGITQSPKYLFRKEGQNVTLSCEQNLNHDAMYWYRQDPGQGLRLIYYSQIVNDFQKGDIAEGYSVSREKKESFPLTVTSAQKNPTAFYLCATGAAYQETQYFGPGTRLLVL.

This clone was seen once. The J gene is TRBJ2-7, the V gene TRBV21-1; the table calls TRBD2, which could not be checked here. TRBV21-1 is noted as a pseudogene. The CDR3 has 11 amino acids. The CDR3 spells CAWPGRGEQYF. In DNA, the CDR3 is TGTGCCTGGCCAGGACGGGGCGAGCAGTACTTC.

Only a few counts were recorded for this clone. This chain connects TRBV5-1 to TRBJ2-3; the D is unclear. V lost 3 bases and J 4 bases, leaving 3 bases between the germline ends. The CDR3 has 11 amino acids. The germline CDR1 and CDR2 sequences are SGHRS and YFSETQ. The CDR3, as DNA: TGCGCCAGCAGCTCTTCAGATACGCAGTATTTT. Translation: CASSSSDTQYF.

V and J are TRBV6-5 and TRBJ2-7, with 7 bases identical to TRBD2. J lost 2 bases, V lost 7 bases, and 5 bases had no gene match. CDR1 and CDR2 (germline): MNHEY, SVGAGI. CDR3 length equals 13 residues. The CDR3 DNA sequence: TGTGCCAGCATCAAGCGGGGTACCTACGAGCAGTACTTC. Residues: CASIKRGTYEQYF.

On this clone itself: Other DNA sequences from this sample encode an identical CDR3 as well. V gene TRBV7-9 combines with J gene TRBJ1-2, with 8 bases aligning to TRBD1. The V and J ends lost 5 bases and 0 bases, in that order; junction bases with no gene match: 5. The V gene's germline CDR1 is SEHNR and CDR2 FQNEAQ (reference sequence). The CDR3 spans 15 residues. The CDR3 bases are TGTGCCAGCAGCCAGGGACAGGCCCCTAACTATGGCTACACCTTC. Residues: CASSQGQAPNYGYTF.

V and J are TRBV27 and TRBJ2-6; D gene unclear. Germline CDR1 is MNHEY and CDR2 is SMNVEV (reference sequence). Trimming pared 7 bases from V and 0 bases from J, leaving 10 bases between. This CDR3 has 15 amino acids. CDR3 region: CASTSEHSGANVLTF. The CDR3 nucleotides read TGTGCCAGCACGTCGGAGCACTCTGGGGCCAACGTCCTGACTTTC.

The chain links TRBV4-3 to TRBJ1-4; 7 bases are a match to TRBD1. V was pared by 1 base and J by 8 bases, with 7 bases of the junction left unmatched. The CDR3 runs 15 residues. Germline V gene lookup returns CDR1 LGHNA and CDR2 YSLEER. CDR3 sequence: CASSQGFRGDEKLFF. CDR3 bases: TGCGCCAGCAGCCAAGGGTTCAGGGGGGACGAAAAACTGTTTTTT.

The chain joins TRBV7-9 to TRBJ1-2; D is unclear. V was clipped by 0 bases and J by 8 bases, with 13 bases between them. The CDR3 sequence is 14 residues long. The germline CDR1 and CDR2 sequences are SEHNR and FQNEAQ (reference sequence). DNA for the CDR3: TGTGCCAGCAGCTTAGCCAGAGACATCGGAGGCTACACCTTC. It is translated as CASSLARDIGGYTF.

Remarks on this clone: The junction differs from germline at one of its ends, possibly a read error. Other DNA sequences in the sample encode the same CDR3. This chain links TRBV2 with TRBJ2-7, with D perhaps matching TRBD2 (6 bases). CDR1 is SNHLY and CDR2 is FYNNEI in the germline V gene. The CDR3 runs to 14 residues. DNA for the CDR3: TGCGCCAGCACCTTGAGCCAGGGAGGCTACGAGCAGTACTTC. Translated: CASTLSQGGYEQYF.